These T cell receptor beta chains were read from a single sample in a study of graft-versus-host responses after intestinal transplantation. The repertoire was sequenced with immunoSEQ multiplex PCR; TCRdb's copy has only in-frame clones and lacks some. The sample consists of 9,500 to 14,000 clones, just over 90% of them appearing once. The specimen was PBMCs, collected 105 days after intestinal transplantation. These receptors originate from a human patient who received an intestinal transplant, so some T cells may come from the graft donor. CDR3s include the opening cysteine and the closing phenylalanine or tryptophan. A D gene is named only where the DNA matches it firmly. Size tells how often a clone was seen (once, few, many) or the class of an expanded clone, and some rows leave it out.

TRBV6-4	NA	TRBJ2-3	few	TGTGCCAGCAGCGACGACGGGCCCACAGATACGCAGTATTTT	CASSDDGPTDTQYF
TRBV9	NA	TRBJ1-1	NA	TGTGCCAGCAGCGTAGCGCAGCAGAGGACGGCTTTCTTT	CASSVAQQRTAFF
TRBV7-9	NA	TRBJ1-2	NA	TGTGCCAGCAGCAGGGCCTATGGCTACACCTTC	CASSRAYGYTF
TRBV30	NA	TRBJ1-4	once	TGTGCCTGGAGCCCTCTCCGGGGGACACGTCCGGAATGGGAAAAACTGTTTTTT	CAWSPLRGTRPEWEKLFF
TRBV7-9	NA	TRBJ2-7	NA	TGTGCCAGCAGCTGGCTGACAAGCCAGGGTGCCTACGAGCAGTACTTC	CASSWLTSQGAYEQYF
TRBV11-3	NA	TRBJ2-7	NA	TGTGCCAGCAGCTTACACTACGAGCAGTACTTC	CASSLHYEQYF
TRBV6-4	TRBD1	TRBJ2-1	NA	TGTGCCAGCAGTAGACAGGGTGTGGGTGAGCAGTTCTTC	CASSRQGVGEQFF
TRBV13	NA	TRBJ2-7	NA	TGTGCCAGCAGAAGTGGTAGCTCCTACGAGCAGTACTTC	CASRSGSSYEQYF
TRBV18	NA	TRBJ2-7	NA	TGTGCCAGCCCCCCGCTGGGCACTTACGAGCAGTACTTC	CASPPLGTYEQYF
TRBV4-1	NA	TRBJ1-2	once	TGCGCCAGCAGCCAAGCAATCGCGGCCAGGGCCTGGAGAGGCTACACCTTC	CASSQAIAARAWRGYTF
TRBV9	NA	TRBJ2-3	NA	TGTGCCAGCAGCGTAGGAATAATAGATACGCAGTATTTT	CASSVGIIDTQYF
TRBV6-5	NA	TRBJ2-1	NA	TGTGCCAGCAGTTATCGGGGGAACAATGAGCAGTTCTTC	CASSYRGNNEQFF
TRBV6-1	NA	TRBJ2-3	NA	TGTGCCAGCAGTCAGCTTACTAGCACAGATACGCAGTATTTT	CASSQLTSTDTQYF
TRBV4-1	TRBD2	TRBJ2-6	NA	TGCGCCAGCAGCCGAGGGACTAGCGGGCACTCTGGGGCCAACGTCCTGACTTTC	CASSRGTSGHSGANVLTF